This record looks at one T cell receptor (beta chain) sequence and its context. Antigen specificity is unknown. The data were taken from a study of a mutant IDH1 vaccine in newly diagnosed glioma. Study summary: All eight of the vaccinations patients received fell in weeks 1, 3, 5, 7, 11, 15, 19 and 23. Either 4-6 weeks after radiotherapy alone or alongside temozolomide, vaccination was begun. Most patients had radiochemotherapy with temozolomide before enrollment; others had one alone. Study results and caveats: In just under 95% of patients, immune responses induced by the vaccine occurred.

Noted time point: week 5, during vaccination. In the vaccine, a single dose held 300 ug of the mutant IDH1 20-mer peptide, along with topical imiquimod. Looked up from germline, CDR1 is SNHLY and CDR2 is FYNNEI. V lost 3 bases and J lost 3, with 6 bases in between. This CDR3 comprises 12 residues. Clones were read by immunoSEQ multiplex PCR, and TCRdb kept only the in-frame ones, dropping some. The sample includes about 25,000 clones, approximately 80% of them seen just once. Sequencing used PBMCs, obtained from a glioma patient whose treatment included an IDH1 peptide vaccine. The source of this sequence is a man aged 40-49 years with glioma. The V and J genes are TRBV2 and TRBJ2-7, with D uncertain. CDR3 in amino acids: CASSDKVYEQYF. DNA for the CDR3: TGTGCCAGCAGTGACAAAGTCTACGAGCAGTACTTC.